The entry that follows covers one T cell receptor beta chain sequence. Its antigen is not known. Data came from immunoSEQ multiplex PCR; TCRdb stores just in-frame clones and leaves some out. There are about 80,000 clones in the sample; around 91% occur only once, and about 24% lies in the top ten. This record comes from a study of brain T cells in children with intractable seizures. The study's findings and limits: HCMV serostatus was not known, and viral specificity came from CDR3 similarity only.

Germline V gives CDR1 MNHEY, CDR2 SVGAGI. V lost 7 bases, J lost 5 bases, and 12 bases lay in between. The CDR3 extends over 13 amino acids. The material sequenced was peripheral blood, taken at surgery. The TCR sequence derives from a girl aged 2 to 10 with Rasmussen encephalitis and intractable seizures. The chain uses TRBV6-5 and TRBJ1-5, with unresolved D. The CDR3 spells CASTRQLDQPQHF. The CDR3, as DNA: TGTGCCAGCACGAGACAATTAGATCAGCCCCAGCATTTT.